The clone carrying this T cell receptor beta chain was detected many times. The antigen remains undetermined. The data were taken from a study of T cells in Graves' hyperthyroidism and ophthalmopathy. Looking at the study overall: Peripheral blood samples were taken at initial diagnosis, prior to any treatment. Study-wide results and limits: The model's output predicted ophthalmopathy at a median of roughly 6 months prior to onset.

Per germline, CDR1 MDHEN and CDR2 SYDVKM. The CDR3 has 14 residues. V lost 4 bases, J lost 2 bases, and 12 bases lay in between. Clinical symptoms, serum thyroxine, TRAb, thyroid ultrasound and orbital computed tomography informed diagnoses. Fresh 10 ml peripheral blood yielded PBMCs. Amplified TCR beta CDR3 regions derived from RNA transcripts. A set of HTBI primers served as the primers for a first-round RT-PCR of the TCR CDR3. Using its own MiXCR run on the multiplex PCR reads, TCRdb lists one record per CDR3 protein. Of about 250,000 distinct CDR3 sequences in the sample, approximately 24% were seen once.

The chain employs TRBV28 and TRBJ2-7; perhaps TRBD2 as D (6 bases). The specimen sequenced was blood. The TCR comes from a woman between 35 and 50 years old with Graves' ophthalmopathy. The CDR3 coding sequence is TGTGCCAGCAGTTCGGTACGGAGGGCCTACGAGCAGTACTTC. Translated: CASSSVRRAYEQYF.